These 19 T cell receptor beta chains originate from one sample sequenced in a study of blood T cells in healthy people across ages. Then a second PCR, running roughly 7 to 11 cycles, was carried out with a sample-barcoded 5' primer and a J-beta primer mix. TCRdb fed the 5' RACE reads into MiXCR, producing one record per CDR3 protein. The sample lists about 1.5 million distinct CDR3 sequences; approximately 38% were seen once. Sequencing input: blood. These receptors were collected from a woman younger than 35 in good health.

In this sample, this clonotype turned up a few times. The chain joins TRBV20-1 to TRBJ1-2; possibly TRBD1 for D (6 bases). CDR1 is DFQATT and CDR2 is SNEGSKA in the germline V gene (reference sequence). Trimming stripped 5 bases from V and 1 base from J, with 8 bases between. The CDR3 is 12 amino acids. The CDR3 DNA reads as TGCAGTGCTGCAGGGGATAACTATGGCTACACCTTC. Translated, it gives CSAAGDNYGYTF.

J is TRBJ2-1 and V is TRBV6-1, with 7 nucleotides matching TRBD2. CDR1 is MNHNS and CDR2 is SASEGT in the germline V gene. The CDR3 is made up of 17 amino acids. The ends lost 7 bases at V and 0 bases at J; junction bases unmatched: 12. CDR3 protein: CASTERESLSSYNEQFF. The CDR3 nucleotides are TGTGCCAGCACCGAGCGGGAATCCCTTAGCTCCTACAATGAGCAGTTCTTC.

This clonotype was found many times. The V and J genes are TRBV10-3 and TRBJ1-2; 9 bases are a match to TRBD1. The CDR3 extends over 15 amino acids. Germline loops: CDR1 ENHRY, CDR2 SYGVKD. The V and J ends lost 3 bases and 4 bases, in that order; junction bases with no gene match: 6. The CDR3 protein is CAISDGDREVYGYTF. CDR3 coding DNA: TGTGCCATCAGTGACGGGGACAGGGAGGTCTATGGCTACACCTTC.

The rearrangement joins TRBV11-2 to TRBJ1-5, with D unclear. V gave up 1 base and J gave up 1 base, with 14 bases separating them. The length of the CDR3 is 17 residues. CDR1 and CDR2 from the germline V gene are SGHAT and FQNNGV. The CDR3 coding sequence is TGTGCCAGCAGCTTAGGATTCCGACAAGGGAGCAATCAGCCCCAGCATTTT. Protein: CASSLGFRQGSNQPQHF. Complete variable domain (other parts from reference TRBV11-2 and TRBJ1-5): EAGVAQSPRYKIIEKRQSVAFWCNPISGHATLYWYQQILGQGPKLLIQFQNNGVVDDSQLPKDRFSAERLKGVDSTLKIQPAKLEDSAVYLCASSLGFRQGSNQPQHFGDGTRLSIL.

This chain links TRBV5-1 with TRBJ2-7, with 9 positions matching TRBD2. V shed 0 bases, J shed 5 bases, and the junction held 9 bases outside the gene matches. Germline V gene data show CDR1 as SGHRS and CDR2 as YFSETQ. The CDR3 is 16 amino acids. CDR3: CASSLGLAGSEHEQYF. CDR3 in DNA: TGCGCCAGCAGCTTGGGTCTAGCGGGGAGTGAGCACGAGCAGTACTTC.

The genes are TRBV6-1 and TRBJ2-3; tentative D call: TRBD2 (6 bases). V lost 6 bases, J lost 10 bases, and 23 bases lay in between. Germline values: CDR1 MNHNS, CDR2 SASEGT. This CDR3 contains 15 residues. The CDR3 loop is CASRASSAVGEAQYF. CDR3 DNA: TGTGCCAGCAGAGCCTCTAGCGCTGTCGGAGAGGCGCAGTATTTT.

This chain uses TRBV4-1 with TRBJ2-7; tentatively, D is TRBD1 or TRBD2 (6 bases each). Germline assignment: CDR1 MGHRA and CDR2 YSYEKL. V lost 4 bases and J 0 bases, leaving 10 bases between the germline ends. The CDR3 spans 14 residues. Written as DNA, the CDR3 is TGCGCCAGCAGCCGGGGGGCCGACTCCTACGAGCAGTACTTC. This gives the protein CASSRGADSYEQYF.

Here the CDR3 DNA reads TGTGCCAGCAGCCAAGAGGGGGAGGGCTTGAGGTCACCCCTCCACTTT. As protein: CASSQEGEGLRSPLHF. The chain employs TRBV3-1 and TRBJ1-6; the D gene is possibly TRBD1 (5 bases). The V end was cut by 0 bases, the J end by 10 bases, with 16 bases between. This CDR3 comprises 16 residues. Germline V lookup: CDR1 LGHDT, CDR2 YNNKEL (reference sequence).

This clonotype occurred many times. J is TRBJ2-5 and V is TRBV20-1, with 8 bases aligning to TRBD1. The CDR3 extends over 13 amino acids. Germline loops: CDR1 DFQATT, CDR2 SNEGSKA (reference sequence). The V gene end was trimmed by 5 bases and the J gene end by 3 bases; junction bases not matched to a gene: 5. In nucleotides, the CDR3 is TGCAGTGCTCAGACAGGGGCGGAAGAGACCCAGTACTTC. Its translation is CSAQTGAEETQYF.

The J gene is TRBJ2-7, the V gene TRBV7-8; tentatively, D is TRBD1 or TRBD2 (5 bases each). Trimming removed 3 bases at V and 4 bases at J, with 16 bases between. Germline assignment: CDR1 SGHVS and CDR2 FQNEAQ. The CDR3 covers 15 residues. CDR3 nucleotide sequence: TGTGCCAGCAGCTTTGGCCCGGGGCCTGAATACGAGCAGTACTTC. As protein: CASSFGPGPEYEQYF.

J is TRBJ2-1 and V is TRBV9; possibly TRBD2 for D (5 bases). Trimming cost V 2 bases and J 0 bases, with 12 bases left between them. Germline CDR1 and CDR2: SGDLS and YYNGEE. The CDR3 totals 16 residues. The CDR3: CASSVDDRDSYNEQFF. In DNA, the CDR3 is TGTGCCAGCAGCGTGGACGACCGGGACTCCTACAATGAGCAGTTCTTC. Using reference TRBV9 and TRBJ2-1 for the parts outside the CDR3, the full variable domain is DSGVTQTPKHLITATGQRVTLRCSPRSGDLSVYWYQQSLDQGLQFLIQYYNGEERAKGNILERFSAQQFPDLHSELNLSSLELGDSALYFCASSVDDRDSYNEQFFGPGTRLTVL.

Comment on this clonotype: This may stem from a read error, because a much larger clone lies one nucleotide away. The CDR3 ends on some other residue instead of the conserved phenylalanine or tryptophan, so this is likely a read error. The chain carries TRBV12-3 or TRBV12-4 and TRBJ2-3; D may be TRBD1 (6 bases). The V end lost 5 bases, the J end lost 3 bases, and 12 bases lay between the germline ends. The CDR3 length is 14 residues. The CDR3 DNA reads TGTGCCAGCAGTCCGGACAGAAGAACAGATACGCAGTATTCT. Translation: CASSPDRRTDTQYS.

The V gene is TRBV5-1, the J gene TRBJ2-7; TRBD1 matches 8 bases. This CDR3 contains 15 residues. Germline V gene sequence: CDR1 SGHRS, CDR2 YFSETQ. V shed 1 base and J 4 bases; nucleotides not matched to a gene: 7. This chain's CDR3 is CASSLSRGLTYEQYF. In nucleotides, the CDR3 is TGCGCCAGCAGCTTGTCCAGGGGGCTTACTTACGAGCAGTACTTC.

Comments on this clonotype: At one of its ends the junction is not consistent with the germline gene, which may arise from a read error. V is TRBV12-3 or TRBV12-4 and J is TRBJ2-7, with D possibly being TRBD1 (6 bases). The CDR3 runs to 14 residues. The CDR3 DNA sequence: TGTTCCAGCAGTTTCTCGGACAGACCCTACGAGCAGTACTTC. Translation gives CSSSFSDRPYEQYF.

There are a few counts of this clonotype. V usage is TRBV6-6 and J usage is TRBJ2-3; perhaps TRBD2 as D (5 bases). V lost 7 bases, J lost 6 bases, and 11 bases lay in between. The CDR3 has 12 amino acids. From germline, CDR1 is MNHNY and CDR2 SVGAGI (reference sequence). In DNA form, the CDR3 reads TGTGCCAGCACCTACTCGGGGGATACGCAGTATTTT. It encodes CASTYSGDTQYF.

This clonotype was observed a few times. CDR3 region: CASSLGGSWGEQYF. As DNA, the CDR3 is TGTGCCAGCAGCTTAGGCGGGAGCTGGGGGGAGCAGTACTTC. This chain links TRBV7-2 with TRBJ2-7; 7 nucleotides align to TRBD2. There are 14 residues in the CDR3. With 1 base clipped from V and 7 bases from J, the junction kept 7 bases outside the gene matches. Looked up from germline, CDR1 is SGHTA and CDR2 is FQGNSA. Full variable domain (rest looked up from reference TRBV7-2 and TRBJ2-7): GAGVSQSPSNKVTEKGKDVELRCDPISGHTALYWYRQSLGQGLEFLIYFQGNSAPDKSGLPSDRFSAERTGGSVSTLTIQRTQQEDSAVYLCASSLGGSWGEQYFGPGTRLTVT.

The chain's CDR3 is CASSLRQGGWTEAFF. In DNA, the CDR3 is TGTGCCAGCAGTTTACGGCAGGGGGGTTGGACTGAAGCTTTCTTT. This chain connects TRBV27 to TRBJ1-1, with TRBD1 matching 7 bases. V shed 2 bases, J shed 5 bases, and the junction held 8 bases outside the gene matches. This CDR3 spans 15 amino acids. The germline V gene encodes CDR1 MNHEY and CDR2 SMNVEV (reference sequence).

Remarks on this clonotype: The germline gene is not matched at one end of the junction; a read error may be the cause. This chain connects TRBV10-3 to TRBJ2-3; TRBD2 aligns across 16 bases. This CDR3 comprises 17 residues. CDR1 and CDR2 (germline): ENHRY, SYGVKD. CDR3 DNA sequence: TGCGCCAGCTCCGGGACTAGCGGGAGGGCCGGCATTTATACGCAGTATTTT. Its translation is CASSGTSGRAGIYTQYF.

The chain employs TRBV6-5 and TRBJ1-5; D call uncertain. The V and J ends lost 2 bases and 7 bases respectively, with 9 bases between them. The CDR3 has 13 residues. CDR1 is MNHEY and CDR2 is SVGAGI in the germline V gene. Here the CDR3 DNA reads TGTGCCAGCAGTTACGGGTCCGGGCAGCCCCAGCATTTT. Translation gives CASSYGSGQPQHF.